This T cell receptor beta chain was documented in a study of lymphopenia after photon versus proton radiotherapy. Produced via immunoSEQ multiplex PCR; TCRdb's table is partial and in-frame only. The data show 25,000 to 30,000 clones, with around 86% seen just once and more than 3% held by the top ten. Trimming took off 8 bases at V and 4 bases at J, with 14 bases between the two ends. In germline, CDR1 is KGHSH, CDR2 LQKENI. The CDR3 loop spans 13 amino acids. Here the sequenced sample was peripheral blood, taken from a patient treated with photon-based radiotherapy. The chain carries TRBV18 and TRBJ1-1, with D possibly being TRBD1 (6 bases). The source is a woman aged 50 to 60 with pancreatic cancer. The CDR3 is CASQPTRGTEAFF. The CDR3 nucleotides are TGTGCCAGCCAACCGACCAGGGGCACTGAAGCTTTCTTT.